A selection of T cell receptor beta chains follows, all from one sample in a study of immune evolution from preneoplasia to lung adenocarcinoma. Clones were read by immunoSEQ multiplex PCR, and TCRdb kept only the in-frame ones, dropping some. The data hold 27,000 or so clones, with around 74% observed a single time. The sample consisted of FFPE invasive lung adenocarcinoma tissue. These receptors came from a person aged 60 to 70 with invasive lung adenocarcinoma. Some clones in this sample may be carry-over from other donors' samples. Each CDR3 is given with its conserved first and last residue. Each record gives: D gene, J gene, clone size, V gene, CDR3 DNA, CDR3 protein. The D gene is left open where the match is weak. For some rows the clone size is stated as once, few or many, or as a class when expanded; others skip it.

TRBD1,TRBJ2-1,.,TRBV7-2,TGTGCCAGCAGCCGTGGACAGGGGGAAGATACGTTCTTC,CASSRGQGEDTFF
TRBD1,TRBJ1-5,.,TRBV28,TGTGCCAGCAGGCGCACCGGGACAGGGTTTCTTCAGCCCCAGCATTTT,CASRRTGTGFLQPQHF
.,TRBJ1-1,.,TRBV30,TGTGCCTGGAGTGTAGGACTCTACACTGAAGCTTTCTTT,CAWSVGLYTEAFF
TRBD1,TRBJ1-2,.,TRBV2,TGTGCCAGCAGGGACAGGGTTGGCTACACCTTC,CASRDRVGYTF
.,TRBJ2-2,once,TRBV28,TGTGCCAGCACTAGCGAGAACACCGGGGAGCTGTTTTTT,CASTSENTGELFF
.,TRBJ1-1,few,TRBV7-6,TGTGCCAGCAGCTCCCGGTCGAACACTGAAGCTTTCTTT,CASSSRSNTEAFF
.,TRBJ2-2,.,TRBV7-8,TGTGCCAGCAGCTTGTGGCAGGGGCGCGGGGAGCTGTTTTTT,CASSLWQGRGELFF
TRBD2,TRBJ2-5,.,TRBV27,TGTGCCAGCGTCCGCCTGGCACCAACAGGTCGGCTAGCGGGAGCCGGGCCGGAGACCCAGTACTTC,CASVRLAPTGRLAGAGPETQYF
TRBD1,TRBJ1-1,.,TRBV4-1,TGCGCCAGCAGCCGACGGACAGGCCAGTCCATGAACACTGAAGCTTTCTTT,CASSRRTGQSMNTEAFF
.,TRBJ2-7,once,TRBV7-9,TGTGCCAGCAGCTTAGGGTTTCAGGGATACTTC,CASSLGFQGYF
TRBD1,TRBJ2-6,once,TRBV15,TGTGCCACCAGCAGAACACAGGGGGCTGGGGCCAACGTCCTGACTTTC,CATSRTQGAGANVLTF
.,TRBJ1-1,.,TRBV4-1,TGCGCCAGCAGCGTCCCAGGGGTTGGCACTGAAGCTTTCTTT,CASSVPGVGTEAFF
.,TRBJ1-3,.,TRBV7-8,TGTGCCAGCAGCTTAGAGCGCAGGCAAGGGGGAAACACCATATATTTT,CASSLERRQGGNTIYF
.,TRBJ1-4,.,TRBV30,TGTGCCTGGACGGGAAATAATGAAAAACTGTTTTTT,CAWTGNNEKLFF
.,TRBJ2-1,.,TRBV14,TGTGCCAGCAGCCAAATGTCGTCGTACAATGAGCAGTTCTTC,CASSQMSSYNEQFF
TRBD2,TRBJ2-7,.,TRBV30,TGTGCCTGGAGTCATTGGCTAACTAGCGGGAGTGACGAGCAGTACTTC,CAWSHWLTSGSDEQYF
.,TRBJ1-1,.,TRBV6-1,TGTGCCAGCCACCGATCCAGGTCCTTCAACACTGAAGCTTTCTTT,CASHRSRSFNTEAFF
.,TRBJ1-5,.,TRBV6-1,TGTGCCAGCCTACGGGGTCCAGGTCAGCCCCAGCATTTT,CASLRGPGQPQHF
.,TRBJ1-1,.,TRBV7-2,TGTGCCAGCAGCTTATTGCAGGGCCGGGGGGCTTTCTTT,CASSLLQGRGAFF
.,TRBJ1-4,.,TRBV6-6,TGTGCCAGCAGTTACGGGGGTGGAAGTGAAAAACTGTTTTTT,CASSYGGGSEKLFF
.,TRBJ2-1,.,TRBV18,TGTGCCAGCAGGGATTATGGGTACAATGAGCAGTTCTTC,CASRDYGYNEQFF
.,TRBJ2-7,.,TRBV29-1,TGCAGCGTTGCTCCAGAGGGGTTGAGTCACGAGCAGTACTTC,CSVAPEGLSHEQYF
TRBD2,TRBJ2-5,few,TRBV11-3,TGTGCCAGCAGCTACGGACTAGCGGGAGTGCAAGAGACCCAGTACTTC,CASSYGLAGVQETQYF
TRBD2,TRBJ2-7,.,TRBV5-4,TGTGCCAGCAGCTTGACGGGGGGGGGAGACTACGAGCAGTACTTC,CASSLTGGGDYEQYF
TRBD1,TRBJ2-5,.,TRBV4-2,TGTGCCAGCAGCCAAGACTACCGGGGACAGGGGGCCGGAGAGACCCAGTACTTC,CASSQDYRGQGAGETQYF